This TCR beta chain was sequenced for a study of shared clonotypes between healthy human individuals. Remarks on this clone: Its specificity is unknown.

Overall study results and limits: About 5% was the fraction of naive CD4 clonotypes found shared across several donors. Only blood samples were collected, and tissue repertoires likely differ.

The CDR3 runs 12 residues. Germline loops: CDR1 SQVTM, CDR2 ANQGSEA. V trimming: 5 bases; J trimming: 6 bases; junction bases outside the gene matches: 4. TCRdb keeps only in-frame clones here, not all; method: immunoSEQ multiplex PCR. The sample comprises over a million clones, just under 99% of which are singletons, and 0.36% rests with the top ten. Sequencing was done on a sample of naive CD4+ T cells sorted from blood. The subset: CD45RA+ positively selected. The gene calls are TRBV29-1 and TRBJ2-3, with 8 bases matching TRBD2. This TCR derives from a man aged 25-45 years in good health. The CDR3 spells CSVRSSGDTQYF. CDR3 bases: TGCAGCGTTCGGTCTAGCGGGGATACGCAGTATTTT.